This T cell receptor beta chain was sequenced for a study of blood T cell repertoires in COVID-19. Measured with immunoSEQ multiplex PCR; TCRdb has only the in-frame clones, and not every one. The repertoire includes fewer than 250,000 clones, about nine tenths of them detected once, and more than 0.65% sits in the top ten. A single count supports this clone. Trimming cost V 0 bases and J 2 bases, with 12 bases left between them. Germline V CDR1 and CDR2: SGDLS, YYNGEE. CDR3 size: 16 residues. Sequences were obtained from peripheral blood. The J gene is TRBJ2-1, the V gene TRBV9; a weak D match, TRBD1 (5 bases). This receptor was identified in a man under 40 with COVID-19, enrolled during active disease. CDR3 sequence reads: CASSVGFRATYNEQFF. The CDR3 DNA reads as TGTGCCAGCAGCGTAGGTTTCAGGGCGACCTACAATGAGCAGTTCTTC. The variable domain in full, completed from reference TRBV9 and TRBJ2-1, reads DSGVTQTPKHLITATGQRVTLRCSPRSGDLSVYWYQQSLDQGLQFLIQYYNGEERAKGNILERFSAQQFPDLHSELNLSSLELGDSALYFCASSVGFRATYNEQFFGPGTRLTVL.